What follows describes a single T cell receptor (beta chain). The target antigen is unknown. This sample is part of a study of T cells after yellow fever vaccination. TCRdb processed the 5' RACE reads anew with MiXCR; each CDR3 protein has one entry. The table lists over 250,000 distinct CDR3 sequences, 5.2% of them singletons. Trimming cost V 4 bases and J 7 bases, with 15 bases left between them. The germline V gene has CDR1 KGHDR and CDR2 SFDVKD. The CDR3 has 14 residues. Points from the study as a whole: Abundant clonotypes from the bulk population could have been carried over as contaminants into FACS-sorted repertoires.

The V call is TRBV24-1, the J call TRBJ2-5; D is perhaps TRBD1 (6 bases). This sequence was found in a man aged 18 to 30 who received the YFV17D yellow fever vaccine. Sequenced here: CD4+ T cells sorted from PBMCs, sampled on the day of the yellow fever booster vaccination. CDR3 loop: CATSDDRTVGTQYF. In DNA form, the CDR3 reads TGTGCCACCAGTGACGACAGGACCGTTGGGACCCAGTACTTC.